This TCR beta chain was observed in a study of cytomegalovirus exposure and HLA in healthy donors. Findings and caveats of the study: In a later analysis, a missense DCLRE1C variant was linked to TCR beta V- and J-gene trimming.

Each of the donors was a healthy bone marrow donor. Although they were nominally healthy when sampled, donors likely had unrecorded immune exposures. As for this clone: Its antigen remains unidentified.

Primers: 60 Vbeta forward and 13 Jbeta reverse. Some clones are missing from TCRdb's copy, which holds only in-frame ones; the method was immunoSEQ multiplex PCR. This table has 210,000 or so clones, over 70% appearing once. Germline V gives CDR1 SQVTM, CDR2 ANQGSEA. The ends were cut back, 6 bases at V and 0 bases at J, with 12 bases in the middle. This CDR3 is 13 amino acids long. The chain has TRBV29-1 and TRBJ2-7; D is unresolved. The sequencing input was PBMCs. This TCR was recovered from a boy between 2 and 10 years old in good health and CMV-seronegative. DNA of the CDR3: TGCAGCGTCACCACTTATAGCTCCTACGAGCAGTACTTC. This gives the protein CSVTTYSSYEQYF.